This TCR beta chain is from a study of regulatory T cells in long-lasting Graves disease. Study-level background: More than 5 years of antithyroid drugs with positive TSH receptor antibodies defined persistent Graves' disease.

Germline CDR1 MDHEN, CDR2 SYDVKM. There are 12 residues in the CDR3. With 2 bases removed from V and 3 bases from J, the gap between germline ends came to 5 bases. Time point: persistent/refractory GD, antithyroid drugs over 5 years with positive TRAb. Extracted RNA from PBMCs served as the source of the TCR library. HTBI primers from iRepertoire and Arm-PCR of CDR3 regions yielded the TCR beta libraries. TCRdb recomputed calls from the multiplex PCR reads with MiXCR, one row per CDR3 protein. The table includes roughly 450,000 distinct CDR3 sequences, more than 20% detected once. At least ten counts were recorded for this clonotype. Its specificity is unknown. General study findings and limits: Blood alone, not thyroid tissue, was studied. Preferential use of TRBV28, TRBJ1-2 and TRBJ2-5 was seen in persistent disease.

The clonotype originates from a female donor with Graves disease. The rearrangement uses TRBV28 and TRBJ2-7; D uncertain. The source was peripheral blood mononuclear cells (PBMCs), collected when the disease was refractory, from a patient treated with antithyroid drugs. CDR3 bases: TGTGCCAGCAGTTTACAGAACTACGAGCAGTACTTC. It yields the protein CASSLQNYEQYF. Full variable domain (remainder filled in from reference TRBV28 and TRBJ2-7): DVKVTQSSRYLVKRTGEKVFLECVQDMDHENMFWYRQDPGLGLRLIYFSYDVKMKEKGDIPEGYSVSREKKERFSLILESASTNQTSMYLCASSLQNYEQYFGPGTRLTVT.